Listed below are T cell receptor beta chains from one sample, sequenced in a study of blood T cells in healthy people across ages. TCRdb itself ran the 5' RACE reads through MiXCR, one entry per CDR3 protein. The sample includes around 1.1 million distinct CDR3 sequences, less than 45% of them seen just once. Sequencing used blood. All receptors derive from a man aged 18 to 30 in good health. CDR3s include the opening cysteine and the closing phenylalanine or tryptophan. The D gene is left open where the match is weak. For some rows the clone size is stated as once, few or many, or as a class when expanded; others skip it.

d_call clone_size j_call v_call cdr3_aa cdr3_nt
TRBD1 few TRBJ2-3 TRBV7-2 CASRQGVRGTDTQYF TGTGCCAGCAGGCAGGGGGTTAGGGGCACAGATACGCAGTATTTT
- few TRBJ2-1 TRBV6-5 CASSYQGFEQFF TGTGCCAGCAGTTACCAAGGTTTTGAGCAGTTCTTC
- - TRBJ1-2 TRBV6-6 CASSSPTVSSPNYGYTF TGTGCCAGCAGTTCCCCGACAGTTTCATCCCCTAACTATGGCTACACCTTC
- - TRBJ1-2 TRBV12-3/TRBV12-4 CASTLRTGYKDGYTF TGTGCCAGCACCCTACGAACAGGGTATAAGGATGGCTACACCTTC
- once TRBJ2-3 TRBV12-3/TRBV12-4 CASSLGPSAASTDTQYF TGTGCCAGCAGTTTAGGTCCTAGCGCAGCTAGCACAGATACGCAGTATTTT
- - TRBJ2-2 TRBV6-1 CASSLDIQTGELFF TGTGCCAGCAGCTTGGACATTCAAACCGGGGAGCTGTTTTTT
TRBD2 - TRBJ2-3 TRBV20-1 CSASASGGGSSSTDTQYF TGCAGTGCTAGTGCAAGCGGGGGGGGCTCCTCTAGCACAGATACGCAGTATTTT
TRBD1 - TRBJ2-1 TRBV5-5 CASSARDRSSYNEQFF TGTGCCAGCAGCGCCCGGGACAGAAGCTCCTACAATGAGCAGTTCTTC
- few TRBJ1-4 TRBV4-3 CASSQEQGWGEKLFF TGCGCCAGCAGCCAAGAACAGGGATGGGGCGAAAAACTGTTTTTT
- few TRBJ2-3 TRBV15 CATSPRYTDTQYF TGTGCCACCAGCCCCCGATATACAGATACGCAGTATTTT
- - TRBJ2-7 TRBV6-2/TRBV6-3 CASSYYGDEQYF TGTGCCAGCAGTTATTACGGAGACGAGCAGTACTTC
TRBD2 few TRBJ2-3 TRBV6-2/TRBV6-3 CASSIAGGGTDTQYF TGTGCCAGCAGTATCGCGGGAGGTGGCACAGATACGCAGTATTTT
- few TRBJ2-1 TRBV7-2 CASSFLIMRGGGYNEQFF TGTGCCAGCAGCTTTTTAATTATGAGGGGGGGTGGATACAATGAGCAGTTCTTC
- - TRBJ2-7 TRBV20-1 CSARAQGWSYEQYF TGCAGTGCTAGAGCCCAGGGCTGGAGCTACGAGCAGTACTTC
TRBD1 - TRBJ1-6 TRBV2 CASKGQRINSPLHF TGTGCCAGCAAGGGACAGAGGATCAATTCACCCCTCCACTTT
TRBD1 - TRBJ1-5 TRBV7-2 CASSHGQGSNQPQHF TGTGCCAGCAGCCATGGACAGGGTAGCAATCAGCCCCAGCATTTT
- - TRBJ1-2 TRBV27 CASSLSGAASRYGYTF TGTGCCAGCAGTTTATCGGGGGCTGCCAGTCGCTATGGCTACACCTTC
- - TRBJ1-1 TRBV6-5 CASTRDGSKGKAFF TGTGCCAGCACCAGGGACGGATCAAAGGGAAAAGCTTTCTTT
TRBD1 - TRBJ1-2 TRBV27 CASSSQGADGYTF TGTGCCAGCAGTTCACAGGGGGCTGATGGCTACACCTTC
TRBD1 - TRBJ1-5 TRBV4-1 CASSQEGTGVYQPQHF TGCGCCAGCAGCCAAGAAGGGACAGGGGTGTATCAGCCCCAGCATTTT
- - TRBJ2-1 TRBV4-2 CASSQPSRRDEQFF TGTGCCAGCAGCCAACCCTCCCGCAGGGATGAGCAGTTCTTC
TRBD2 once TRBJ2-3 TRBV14 CASSRVGGGRLETDTQYF TGTGCCAGCAGCCGGGTTGGCGGGGGGCGTCTAGAGACAGATACGCAGTATTTT
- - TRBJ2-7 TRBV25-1 CASSDRAAYYEQYF TGTGCCAGCAGTGATCGGGCAGCTTACTACGAGCAGTACTTC
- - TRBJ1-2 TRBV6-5 CASTDSGLYGYTF TGTGCCAGCACCGACTCAGGGCTCTATGGCTACACCTTC
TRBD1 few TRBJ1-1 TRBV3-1 CASSQVGTGVNTEAFF TGTGCCAGCAGCCAAGTAGGGACAGGGGTCAACACTGAAGCTTTCTTT
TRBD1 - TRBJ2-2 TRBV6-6 CASSYSGQGLAGELFF TGTGCCAGCAGTTACTCGGGACAGGGCTTGGCCGGGGAGCTGTTTTTT
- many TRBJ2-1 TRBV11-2 CASSLALAYNEQFF TGTGCCAGCAGTTTAGCACTAGCCTACAATGAGCAGTTCTTC
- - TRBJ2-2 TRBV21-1 CASSKEGTGGEEAGELFF TGTGCCAGCAGCAAAGAGGGGACAGGGGGCGAAGAGGCCGGGGAGCTGTTTTTT
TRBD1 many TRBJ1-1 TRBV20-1 CSARLPYDRATEAFF TGCAGTGCTAGACTACCCTACGACAGGGCCACTGAAGCTTTCTTT
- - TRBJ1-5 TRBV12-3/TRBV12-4 CASTLRQSSQPQHF TGTGCCAGCACCCTGAGACAGAGCAGTCAGCCCCAGCATTTT
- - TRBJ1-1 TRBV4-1 CASSQVIQNTEAFF TGCGCCAGCAGCCAAGTTATCCAGAACACTGAAGCTTTCTTT
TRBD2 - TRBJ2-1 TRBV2 CASSARASGVSYNEQFF TGTGCCAGCAGTGCAAGGGCTAGCGGCGTCTCCTACAATGAGCAGTTCTTC
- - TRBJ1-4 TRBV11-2 CASSGDGRTNEKLFF TGTGCCAGCAGCGGCGATGGGAGAACTAATGAAAAACTGTTTTTT
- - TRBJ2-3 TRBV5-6 CASSPLEFLGGTDTQYF TGTGCCAGCAGTCCCCTAGAGTTTCTTGGGGGCACAGATACGCAGTATTTT
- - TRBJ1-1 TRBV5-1 CASSGPDGRTEAFF TGCGCCAGCAGCGGCCCGGACGGTAGGACTGAAGCTTTCTTT
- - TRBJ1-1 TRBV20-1 CSAQTLQRRTEAFF TGCAGTGCTCAGACTTTACAACGGAGGACTGAAGCTTTCTTT
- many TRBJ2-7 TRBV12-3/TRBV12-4 CASSGGQIYEQYF TGTGCCAGCAGTGGGGGGCAGATCTACGAGCAGTACTTC
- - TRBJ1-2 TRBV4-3 CASSREAGRDAYGYTF TGCGCCAGCAGCCGAGAAGCGGGCAGGGATGCCTATGGCTACACCTTC
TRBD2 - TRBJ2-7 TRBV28 CASSSLLAGGAYEQYF TGTGCCAGCAGTTCTTTACTAGCGGGGGGCGCCTACGAGCAGTACTTC
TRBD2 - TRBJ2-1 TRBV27 CASSHRISSGESYEQFF TGTGCCAGCAGCCACCGAATTAGTAGCGGGGAGTCCTACGAGCAGTTCTTC
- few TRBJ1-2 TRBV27 CASSPRQGSSYGYTF TGTGCCAGCAGCCCCCGGCAGGGATCCTCCTATGGCTACACCTTC
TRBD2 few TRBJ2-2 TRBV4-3 CASSLTSGGTGELFF TGCGCCAGCAGCCTTACTAGCGGGGGGACCGGGGAGCTGTTTTTT